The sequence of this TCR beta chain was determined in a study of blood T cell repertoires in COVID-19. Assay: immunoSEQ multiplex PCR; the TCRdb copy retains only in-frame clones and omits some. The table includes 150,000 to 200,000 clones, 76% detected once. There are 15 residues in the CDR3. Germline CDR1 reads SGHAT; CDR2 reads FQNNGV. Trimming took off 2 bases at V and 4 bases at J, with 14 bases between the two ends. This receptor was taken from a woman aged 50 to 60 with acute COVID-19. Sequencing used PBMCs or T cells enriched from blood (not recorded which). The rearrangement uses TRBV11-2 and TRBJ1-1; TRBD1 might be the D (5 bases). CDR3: CASSLLGLQGTEAFF. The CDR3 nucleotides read TGTGCCAGCAGCTTACTGGGACTGCAGGGCACTGAAGCTTTCTTT. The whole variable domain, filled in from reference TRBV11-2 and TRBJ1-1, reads EAGVAQSPRYKIIEKRQSVAFWCNPISGHATLYWYQQILGQGPKLLIQFQNNGVVDDSQLPKDRFSAERLKGVDSTLKIQPAKLEDSAVYLCASSLLGLQGTEAFFGQGTRLTVV.